This T cell receptor (beta chain) was retrieved from a study of T cell changes during pregnancy in multiple sclerosis (dated by TCRdb to about 2019). With regard to the full study: The study examined how the T cell repertoire changed over the course of pregnancy in women with multiple sclerosis.

V was cut back by 1 base and J by 8 bases, leaving a gap of 8 bases between them. CDR1 LNHDA and CDR2 SQIVND are derived from the germline V gene (reference sequence). The CDR3 holds 12 amino acids from the cysteine to the phenylalanine. The DNA shown is the 36-base CDR3, in frame from base 1. A note on this clone: What antigen it recognizes has not been identified. Base qualities are not recorded, but no much larger clone differs from it by a single base.

Library generation was performed with the immunoSEQ multiplex PCR assay. This is the immuneACCESS table as TCRdb keeps it, with only in-frame sequences that have V and J called. A part of the clones is gone; compared with another copy, unresolved V genes explain less than half, and the rest is unexplained. Recorded for this sample are about 25,000 clones; roughly 86% of them occurred a single time. The ten top clones hold around an eighth of the sample. The sequenced sample was CD8+ T cells from peripheral blood mononuclear cells, obtained in the first trimester of pregnancy. The chain uses TRBV19 and TRBJ1-1; too little of a D gene remains to name it. This clonotype was sampled from a female donor in good health, enrolled as a control in a pregnancy study. The CDR3 protein sequence reads: CASSIGPREAFF. The bases read TGTGCCAGTAGTATAGGGCCGCGGGAAGCTTTCTTT.